This T cell receptor (beta chain) appears in the sequencing data of a study of T-cell reconstitution after alpha-beta-depleted transplantation in children. Unique molecular identifiers were used in preparing the TCRbeta library. Via MiXCR, TCRdb re-called the PCR reads, giving one row per CDR3 protein. This repertoire shows hundreds of thousands of distinct CDR3 sequences, about 9.2% found once; its top ten account for approximately 6.2%. V was pared by 1 base and J by 0 bases, with 15 bases between. Germline V lookup: CDR1 SGHTA, CDR2 FQGNSA. The CDR3 consists of 17 residues. Sequenced material: PBMCs from the stem cell graft donor, taken from the stem cell graft. The receptor comes from a human donor who donated a stem cell graft to a child with acute lymphoblastic leukemia. This sequence joins TRBV7-2 and TRBJ1-1; a weak D match, TRBD1 (5 bases). CDR3 nucleotide sequence: TGTGCCAGCAGCTTAGGGATCACAGGAACCATGAACACTGAAGCTTTCTTT. Translation: CASSLGITGTMNTEAFF.